What follows are 5 T cell receptor beta chains derived from one specimen sequenced in a study of Ad26.COV2.S vaccination and SARS-CoV-2 variants. As for treatment: 15 to 20 received Ad26.COV2.S at low or high dose, single or two shots; about five received placebo; per-sample allocation not given. Specimens were obtained on day 63 following the first vaccine or placebo injection. Some clones are missing from TCRdb's copy, which holds only in-frame ones; the method was immunoSEQ multiplex PCR. Of hundreds of thousands of clones detected, around 89% appear once; the ten largest clones hold approximately 5%. The sequenced sample was peripheral blood, obtained in a trial of Ad26.COV2.S vaccine versus placebo. These receptors were taken from a person aged 18 to 59 who received the Ad26.COV2.S COVID-19 vaccine or a placebo.

The chain carries TRBV5-5 and TRBJ1-1; 8 nucleotides align to TRBD1. The CDR3 has 15 residues. Germline CDR1 reads SGHKS; CDR2 reads YYEKEE (reference sequence). Trimming cost V 4 bases and J 5 bases; bases outside gene matches: 10. This CDR3 reads CASSGRTGRETEAFF. In nucleotides, the CDR3 is TGTGCCAGCAGCGGCCGGACAGGGCGAGAAACTGAAGCTTTCTTT. Complete variable domain (other parts from reference TRBV5-5 and TRBJ1-1): DAGVTQSPTHLIKTRGQQVTLRCSPISGHKSVSWYQQVLGQGPQFIFQYYEKEERGRGNFPDRFSARQFPNYSSELNVNALLLGDSALYLCASSGRTGRETEAFFGQGTRLTVV.

This clone was counted many times. The genes are TRBV5-1 and TRBJ2-2; TRBD1 or TRBD2 may be the D gene (5 bases each). This CDR3 is 14 amino acids long. Trimming left V 4 bases short and J 1 base short, with 8 bases between. The germline V gene encodes CDR1 SGHRS and CDR2 YFSETQ. This CDR3 is CASSTGRNTGELFF. Written as DNA, the CDR3 is TGCGCCAGCAGCACGGGACGGAACACCGGGGAGCTGTTTTTT.

The genes are TRBV3-1 (or the pseudogene TRBV3-2) and TRBJ1-1; D gene unclear. Per germline, CDR1 LGHDT and CDR2 YNNKEL (reference sequence). Trimming took 1 base from V and 1 from J, leaving 7 bases between them. The CDR3 is made up of 14 amino acids. CDR3: CASSQVDKNTEAFF. CDR3 nucleotide sequence: TGTGCCAGCAGCCAAGTGGATAAGAACACTGAAGCTTTCTTT.

The rearrangement links TRBV29-1 to TRBJ2-1, with 16 bases aligning to TRBD2. From germline, CDR1 is SQVTM and CDR2 ANQGSEA. Trimming cost V 7 bases and J 0 bases; bases outside gene matches: 9. This CDR3 has 18 amino acids. The chain's CDR3 is CSARYGTSGRASYNEQFF. As DNA, the CDR3 is TGCAGCGCCCGGTACGGGACTAGCGGGAGGGCCTCCTACAATGAGCAGTTCTTC.

The chain combines TRBV19 with TRBJ2-6, with D maybe TRBD2 (5 bases). Trimming pared 3 bases from V and 2 bases from J, leaving 11 bases between. The CDR3 extends over 16 amino acids. Germline V gene sequence: CDR1 LNHDA, CDR2 SQIVND (reference sequence). This CDR3 reads CASSISGVPGANVLTF. DNA of the CDR3: TGTGCCAGTAGTATCTCCGGGGTCCCTGGGGCCAACGTCCTGACTTTC.